This T cell receptor beta chain was observed in a study of CD8+CD57+ T cells in acquired aplastic anemia. Notes on the study in general: A significant difference in CD8+ Simpson's diversity between patients and controls was not found. The number of CD8+ CDR3 sequences shared by patients and controls was approximately 28.

Patients selected for sequencing had displayed CD8+CD57+ cell expansion by flow cytometry. CDR1 and CDR2 (germline): SGDLS, YYNGEE. The CDR3 sequence is 15 residues long. Losses at the gene ends were 0 bases for V and 7 bases for J; bases not matched to a gene: 6. This clonotype appeared many times. Antigen specificity is unknown. TCR beta VDJ and CDR3 profiling used genomic DNA as template. TCRdb re-called the reads with MiXCR, one entry per CDR3 protein. The profile shows approximately 220,000 distinct CDR3 sequences, around 43% of them singletons. This rearrangement joins TRBV9 to TRBJ1-4; 7 bases agree with TRBD1. This TCR was sampled from a human donor with aplastic anemia. What was sequenced was sorted CD4+, CD8+, or CD8+CD57+ T cells (not recorded which) from PBMCs. The CDR3 DNA follows: TGTGCCAGCAGCGTAGGGGGGAGACAGGGTGAAAAACTGTTTTTT. As protein: CASSVGGRQGEKLFF.